This is a list of T cell receptor beta chains from one sample in a study of cytotoxic CD8 clonotypes in ibrutinib-treated CLL. Measured with immunoSEQ multiplex PCR; TCRdb has only the in-frame clones, and not every one. The sample lists 200,000 to 250,000 clones, more than 65% occurring once. The sequencing here drew on PBMCs, taken after 12 months of ibrutinib treatment. The receptor source for this set is a human donor with chronic lymphocytic leukemia. Each CDR3 is given with its conserved first and last residue. The order of the fields is clone size, D gene, V gene, J gene, CDR3 protein, CDR3 DNA. D genes are given only for firm matches. Size tells how often a clone was seen (once, few, many) or the class of an expanded clone, and some rows leave it out.

few	NA	TRBV19	TRBJ2-1	CASSLRPGTISGDEQFF	TGTGCCAGTAGTTTACGACCCGGGACAATCAGTGGGGATGAGCAGTTCTTC
NA	TRBD1	TRBV27	TRBJ1-6	CASSLFRTGDWDSPLHF	TGTGCCAGCAGTTTGTTTAGGACAGGTGATTGGGATTCACCCCTCCACTTT
NA	TRBD2	TRBV9	TRBJ2-3	CASSVGSGVRADTQYF	TGTGCCAGCAGCGTAGGGAGCGGGGTCAGGGCAGATACGCAGTATTTT
few	TRBD1	TRBV19	TRBJ1-1	CASRGDRRNTEAFF	TGTGCCAGTAGAGGGGACAGGAGGAACACTGAAGCTTTCTTT
NA	NA	TRBV5-4	TRBJ2-7	CASSTQGAEQYF	TGTGCCAGCAGCACGCAAGGGGCCGAGCAGTACTTC
few	NA	TRBV30	TRBJ2-3	CAWSAGRDTQYF	TGTGCCTGGAGTGCTGGCAGGGATACGCAGTATTTT
few	NA	TRBV4-1	TRBJ2-2	CASSHPPGELFF	TGCGCCAGCAGCCATCCCCCCGGGGAGCTGTTTTTT
NA	TRBD1	TRBV19	TRBJ1-2	CASSIRQGDGYTF	TGTGCCAGTAGTATAAGACAGGGGGATGGCTACACCTTC
NA	TRBD1	TRBV6-5	TRBJ1-4	CASSYGPGQFNEKLFF	TGTGCCAGCAGTTACGGGCCGGGACAGTTTAATGAAAAACTGTTTTTT
NA	NA	TRBV20-1	TRBJ1-2	CSARSGNGYTF	TGCAGTGCTAGATCGGGGAATGGCTACACCTTC
once	NA	TRBV6-5	TRBJ1-3	CASSSGDGNTIYF	TGTGCCAGCAGCTCGGGAGATGGAAACACCATATATTTT
NA	TRBD1	TRBV2	TRBJ1-3	CASRRDRLKSGNTIYF	TGTGCCAGCAGGCGGGACAGGTTGAAATCTGGAAACACCATATATTTT
NA	NA	TRBV5-1	TRBJ2-1	CASSLLSSYNEQFF	TGCGCCAGCAGCTTGTTGAGCAGCTACAATGAGCAGTTCTTC
NA	NA	TRBV30	TRBJ2-6	CAWSVWGLGANVLTF	TGTGCCTGGAGTGTATGGGGTCTCGGGGCCAACGTCCTGACTTTC
NA	NA	TRBV30	TRBJ1-5	CAWSSAGVNSNQPQHF	TGTGCCTGGAGTTCGGCAGGGGTGAATAGCAATCAGCCCCAGCATTTT
NA	NA	TRBV28	TRBJ2-7	CASNSLGWEQYF	TGTGCCAGCAATTCCCTAGGGTGGGAGCAGTACTTC
NA	TRBD2	TRBV7-6	TRBJ2-3	CASSPRLAGAPEDTQYF	TGTGCCAGCAGCCCACGACTAGCGGGGGCGCCGGAGGATACGCAGTATTTT
few	TRBD1	TRBV30	TRBJ2-2	CAWNHGQGNTGELFF	TGTGCCTGGAATCACGGACAGGGAAACACCGGGGAGCTGTTTTTT
NA	TRBD1	TRBV4-3	TRBJ2-7	CASRRGRGHYEQYF	TGCGCCAGCCGAAGGGGGCGCGGCCACTACGAGCAGTACTTC
NA	NA	TRBV9	TRBJ1-2	CASSAGQSNYGYTF	TGTGCCAGCAGCGCCGGACAGAGTAACTATGGCTACACCTTC
NA	TRBD2	TRBV9	TRBJ2-5	CASSVFPGLAGFQETQYF	TGTGCCAGCAGCGTATTCCCGGGACTAGCGGGTTTTCAAGAGACCCAGTACTTC
NA	NA	TRBV7-9	TRBJ1-5	CASSSAVQQPQHF	TGTGCCAGCAGCTCCGCAGTTCAGCAGCCCCAGCATTTT
NA	NA	TRBV7-2	TRBJ1-1	CASSFWGREAFF	TGTGCCAGCAGCTTTTGGGGCCGTGAAGCTTTCTTT
once	TRBD1	TRBV18	TRBJ1-1	CASYSLGTGGLTNTEAFF	TGTGCCAGCTATTCCCTGGGGACAGGGGGCCTTACGAACACTGAAGCTTTCTTT
NA	TRBD1	TRBV29-1	TRBJ1-3	CSVEGTGSFSGNTIYF	TGCAGCGTTGAAGGGACAGGCTCTTTCTCTGGAAACACCATATATTTT